A single sample gave rise to the 11 T cell receptor beta chains below, sequenced in a study of control samples from healthy donors and cancer patients (dated by TCRdb to 2018 to 2021). The library was prepared using the immunoSEQ multiplex PCR assay. Not all clones reach the TCRdb copy of this immuneACCESS table, which keeps in-frame sequences only. Checked studies attribute under half of the gap to unresolved V genes and leave the rest unexplained. The sample table shows tens of thousands of clones, and around 90% are seen once. The ten top clones hold about 10% of the sample. Sequencing was carried out using PBMCs. These receptors were collected from a woman between 50 and 59 years old with colorectal cancer.

The count of this clone is one. The CDR3 here is CATRGGSLQETQYF. CDR3 coding DNA: TGTGCCACCAGGGGAGGCAGCTTACAAGAGACCCAGTACTTC. The chain employs TRBV15 and TRBJ2-5, with D possibly matching TRBD2 (6 bases). Trimming pared 6 bases from V and 2 bases from J, leaving 13 bases between. The V gene's germline CDR1 is LNHNV and CDR2 YYDKDF (reference sequence). This CDR3 has 14 residues.

The V and J genes are TRBV21-1 and TRBJ2-7; the table's D call TRBD2 went unverified against the DNA. TRBV21-1 is a recognized pseudogene. The CDR3 runs to 18 residues. The CDR3 here is CASSKAPSSGGPHYEQYV. In DNA, the CDR3 is TGTGCCAGCAGCAAAGCCCCCTCCTCGGGGGGCCCCCACTACGAGCAGTACGTC.

The genes are TRBV7-3 and TRBJ1-2; 8 nucleotides align to TRBD1. This CDR3 comprises 15 residues. From germline, CDR1 is SGHTA and CDR2 FQGTGA. V shed 5 bases and J 5 bases; nucleotides not matched to a gene: 10. CDR3 amino acids: CASSADGQGRYGYTF. CDR3 nucleotides: TGTGCCAGCAGCGCCGACGGACAGGGTCGGTATGGCTACACCTTC.

This clone showed up just once. This chain connects TRBV19 to TRBJ1-3, with 10 bases aligning to TRBD1. Germline lookup yields CDR1 LNHDA and CDR2 SQIVND (reference sequence). The V gene end was trimmed by 4 bases and the J gene end by 2 bases; junction bases not matched to a gene: 2. The CDR3 contains 15 residues. CDR3 loop: CASSSGTGAGNTIYF. CDR3 sequence (DNA): TGTGCCAGTAGTAGTGGGACAGGGGCTGGAAACACCATATATTTT.

The CDR3 protein is CASSQEWKGHRAYNSPLHF. The CDR3 DNA reads as TGCGCCAGCAGCCAAGAATGGAAAGGTCACCGTGCCTATAATTCACCCCTCCACTTT. V and J are TRBV4-3 and TRBJ1-6; D ambiguous. The CDR3 is made up of 19 amino acids. Trimming removed 0 bases at V and 2 bases at J, with 17 bases between. Germline-derived CDR1 and CDR2 are LGHNA and YSLEER.

J is TRBJ1-3 and V is TRBV28; the D is unclear. Germline lookup yields CDR1 MDHEN and CDR2 SYDVKM. The CDR3 has 15 residues. V was cut by 2 bases and J by 0 bases, with 8 bases left in between. CDR3 sequence reads: CASSLRANSGNTIYF. CDR3 sequence (DNA): TGTGCCAGCAGTTTACGAGCCAACTCTGGAAACACCATATATTTT.

A few counts support this clone. The rearrangement links TRBV27 to TRBJ1-1; D may be TRBD1 (6 bases). V was trimmed by 4 bases and J by 4 bases, leaving 13 bases between them. Germline CDR1 MNHEY, CDR2 SMNVEV (reference sequence). The CDR3 sequence is 14 residues long. CDR3 bases: TGTGCCAGCAGTTATAACCGGGGGCGCACTGAAGCTTTCTTT. Translation gives CASSYNRGRTEAFF.

The chain joins TRBV19 to TRBJ2-2; tentative D call: TRBD2 (5 bases). Trimming left V 7 bases short and J 0 bases short, with 12 bases between. Per germline, CDR1 LNHDA and CDR2 SQIVND (reference sequence). This CDR3 has 15 residues. CDR3 DNA: TGTGCCAGTACCCCCTTGGAGGCGAACACCGGGGAGCTGTTTTTT. Its protein is CASTPLEANTGELFF.

The gene calls are TRBV6-5 and TRBJ1-2; 7 bases align to TRBD1. V gave up 2 bases and J gave up 4 bases; unmatched junction bases: 10. CDR3 length: 16 residues. Germline V gene lookup returns CDR1 MNHEY and CDR2 SVGAGI. The CDR3 sequence is CASSYPGPGGSYGYTF. As DNA, the CDR3 is TGTGCCAGCAGTTACCCCGGGCCAGGGGGGAGCTATGGCTACACCTTC.

The V gene is TRBV7-8, the J gene TRBJ2-1, with TRBD1 matching 12 bases. CDR1 is SGHVS, CDR2 FQNEAQ, per germline. V lost 1 base and J lost 7; bases outside the gene matches: 11. CDR3 length equals 18 residues. CDR3 coding DNA: TGTGCCAGCAGCTTAGGACGCCCGGGACAGGGGGCATGGAATGAGCAGTTCTTC. Its translation is CASSLGRPGQGAWNEQFF.

The chain recombines TRBV27 with TRBJ1-5, with 7 bases matching TRBD1. Germline V gene lookup returns CDR1 MNHEY and CDR2 SMNVEV (reference sequence). V lost 5 bases, J lost 7 bases, and 8 bases stayed unmatched. This CDR3 is built from 14 residues. CDR3 DNA sequence: TGTGCCAGCAGTAGACAGGGAACCGACCAGCCCCAGCATTTT. Amino acid sequence: CASSRQGTDQPQHF.